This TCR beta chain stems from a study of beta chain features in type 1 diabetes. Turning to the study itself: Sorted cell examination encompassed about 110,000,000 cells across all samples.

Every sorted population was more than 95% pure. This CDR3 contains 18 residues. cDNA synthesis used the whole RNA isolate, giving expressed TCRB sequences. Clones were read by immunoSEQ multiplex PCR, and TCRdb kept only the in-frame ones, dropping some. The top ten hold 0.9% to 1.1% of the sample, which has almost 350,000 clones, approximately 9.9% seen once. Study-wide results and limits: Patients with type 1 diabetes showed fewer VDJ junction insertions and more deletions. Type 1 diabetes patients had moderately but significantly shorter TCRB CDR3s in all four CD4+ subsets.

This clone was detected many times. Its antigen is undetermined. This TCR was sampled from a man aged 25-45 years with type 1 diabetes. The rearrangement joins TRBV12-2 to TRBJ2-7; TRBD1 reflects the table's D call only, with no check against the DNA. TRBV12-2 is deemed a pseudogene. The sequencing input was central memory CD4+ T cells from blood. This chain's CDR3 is CASRLAIIPGQGVFEQYF. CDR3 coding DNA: TGTGCAAGTCGCTTAGCGATTATTCCGGGACAGGGGGTTTTCGAGCAGTACTTC.